This record concerns one T cell receptor beta chain sequence. J lost 0 bases, V lost 3 bases, and 2 bases had no gene match. This CDR3 is 14 amino acids long. Germline CDR1 is SQVTM and CDR2 is ANQGSEA. The sample comes from a study of T cell changes during pregnancy in multiple sclerosis. Sequencing was performed with immunoSEQ multiplex PCR; in TCRdb, only in-frame clones are kept and a portion is missing. Of roughly 42,000 clones in the sample, 85% to 95% are singletons; the top ten hold around 6.3%. J is TRBJ2-3 and V is TRBV29-1; 8 nucleotides line up with TRBD2. The sample consisted of CD8+ T cells from peripheral blood mononuclear cells, taken in the third trimester of pregnancy. This receptor was identified in a female donor with multiple sclerosis, enrolled in a pregnancy study. The CDR3 spells CSVDSGKSTDTQYF. The CDR3, as DNA: TGCAGCGTTGATAGCGGGAAGAGCACAGATACGCAGTATTTT.